This T cell receptor (beta chain) appears in the sequencing data of a study of regulatory dendritic cells for organ transplantation. CFSE-labeled sorted T cells met regulatory or mature dendritic cells for 4 to 6 days. Data came from immunoSEQ multiplex PCR; TCRdb stores just in-frame clones and leaves some out. The sample has around 19,000 clones, roughly 88% seen once. The V and J ends lost 3 bases and 6 bases respectively, with 11 bases between them. CDR3 length: 14 amino acids. The germline CDR1 and CDR2 sequences are SGHAT and FQNNGV. With respect to this clone: Its target is unknown.

This clonotype originated in a human donor in good health. V and J are TRBV11-2 and TRBJ2-2; no definite D call. Specimen: naive CD4+ T cells from blood cultured with regulatory dendritic cells. This sample's subset: CD45RA+ naive T cells. CDR3 in amino acids: CASSLSLSAGELFF. In nucleotides, the CDR3 is TGTGCCAGCAGCTTGAGTCTCAGCGCCGGGGAGCTGTTTTTT.